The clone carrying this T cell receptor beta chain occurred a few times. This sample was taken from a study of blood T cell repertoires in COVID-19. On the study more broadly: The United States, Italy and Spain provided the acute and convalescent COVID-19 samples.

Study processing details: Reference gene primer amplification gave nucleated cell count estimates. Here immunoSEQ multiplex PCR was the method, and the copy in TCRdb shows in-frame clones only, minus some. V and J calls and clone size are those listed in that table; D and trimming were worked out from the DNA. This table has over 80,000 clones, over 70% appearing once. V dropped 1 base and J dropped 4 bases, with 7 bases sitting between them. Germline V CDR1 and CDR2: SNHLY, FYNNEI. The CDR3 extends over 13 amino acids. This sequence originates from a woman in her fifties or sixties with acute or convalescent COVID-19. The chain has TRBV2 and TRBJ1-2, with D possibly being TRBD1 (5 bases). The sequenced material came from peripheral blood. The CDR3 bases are TGTGCCAGCAGTGAAGGGGGGGTCTATGGCTACACCTTC. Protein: CASSEGGVYGYTF. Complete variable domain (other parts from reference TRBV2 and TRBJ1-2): EPEVTQTPSHQVTQMGQEVILRCVPISNHLYFYWYRQILGQKVEFLVSFYNNEISEKSEIFDDQFSVERPDGSNFTLKIRSTKLEDSAMYFCASSEGGVYGYTFGSGTRLTVV.